The next 24 T cell receptor beta chains were all read from a single sample in a study of human T cells and chemical hapten exposure (TCRdb year 2021). Total RNA was extracted from unfractionated whole blood that had been collected in Tempus Blood RNA tubes. Receptor libraries were prepared by 5' RACE. Sequencing relied on an Illumina MiSeq. TCRdb redid the processing of the public reads, applying fastp at Q25 and MiXCR, and retained in-frame beta chains. Each entry is one CDR3 protein sequence, shown with its most common DNA and genes. Here the sample has 80,000 or so distinct CDR3 sequences; around a sixth occur a single time. Nearly 7% of the sample is in the top ten clones. The receptors were sampled from a female donor in good health.

This clonotype was observed a few times. The rearrangement uses TRBV30 and TRBJ1-2; 7 bases are a match to TRBD1. Trimming took 0 bases from V and 10 from J; bases not matched to a gene: 8. Germline CDR1 reads GTSNPN; CDR2 reads SVGIG (reference sequence). The CDR3 runs to 13 residues. CDR3 nucleotides: TGTGCCTGGAGTGTAAAGGGGGCCGCCCTCTACACCTTC. Protein: CAWSVKGAALYTF.

This clonotype was picked up a small number of times. The chain joins TRBV20-1 to TRBJ2-7; 11 nucleotides line up with TRBD2. V was clipped by 3 bases and J by 4 bases; unmatched bases: 5. From germline, CDR1 is DFQATT and CDR2 SNEGSKA (reference sequence). The CDR3 is 14 amino acids. For the CDR3, the DNA is TGCAGTGCTAGTGAAGCTAGCGGGAGGTACGAGCAGTACTTC. It yields the protein CSASEASGRYEQYF.

The chain joins TRBV3-1 to TRBJ1-1; D unresolved. Germline CDR1 is LGHDT and CDR2 is YNNKEL (reference sequence). The length of the CDR3 is 13 residues. V lost 5 bases and J lost 4, with 11 bases in between. CDR3 nucleotides: TGTGCCAGCAGCTTCGACGGAAGCACTGAAGCTTTCTTT. Translated: CASSFDGSTEAFF.

This clonotype was seen repeatedly, ten times or more. This chain links TRBV20-1 with TRBJ1-1; D not resolved. The CDR3 sequence is 14 residues long. Germline V CDR1 and CDR2: DFQATT, SNEGSKA (reference sequence). Trimming shortened V by 0 bases and J by 2 bases, and 10 bases separated the two germline ends. The CDR3 here is CSARDPRGNTEAFF. The DNA of the CDR3 is TGCAGTGCTAGAGATCCGCGGGGTAACACTGAAGCTTTCTTT.

V is TRBV6-2 or TRBV6-3 and J is TRBJ1-1; TRBD1 might be the D (5 bases). The CDR3 has 13 residues. CDR1 is MNHEY, CDR2 SVGEGT, per germline. V gave up 6 bases and J gave up 4 bases, with 12 bases separating them. CDR3 residues: CASSRLQGTEAFF. For the CDR3, the DNA is TGTGCCAGCAGCCGCCTGCAGGGCACTGAAGCTTTCTTT.

The V call is TRBV7-2, the J call TRBJ2-2, with D uncertain. The ends were cut back, 2 bases at V and 7 bases at J, with 5 bases in the middle. Germline CDR1 reads SGHTA; CDR2 reads FQGNSA. The CDR3 has 12 amino acids. Here the CDR3 reads CASSLNIGELFF. Written as DNA, the CDR3 is TGTGCCAGCAGCTTAAATATCGGGGAGCTGTTTTTT.

The V and J genes are TRBV2 and TRBJ2-3; D tentatively reads TRBD1 or TRBD2 (5 bases each). CDR1 is SNHLY and CDR2 is FYNNEI in the germline V gene. V was clipped by 3 bases and J by 2 bases, with 15 bases between them. The CDR3 has 16 residues. CDR3 sequence (DNA): TGTGCCAGCAGTGAGGGTTCCGGGACCAACACAGATACGCAGTATTTT. It yields the protein CASSEGSGTNTDTQYF.

This clonotype has more than one count but fewer than ten. The rearrangement joins TRBV7-2 to TRBJ1-1; D is unclear. Between the trimmed V and J ends, which lost 2 bases and 2 bases, there was a span of 9 bases. The length of the CDR3 is 14 residues. Germline V gene data show CDR1 as SGHTA and CDR2 as FQGNSA. This chain's CDR3 is CASSLYAGNTEAFF. The CDR3 DNA reads as TGTGCCAGCAGCTTATACGCGGGAAACACTGAAGCTTTCTTT.

The genes are TRBV25-1 and TRBJ1-3; D not resolved. Germline assignment: CDR1 MGHDK and CDR2 SYGVNS. CDR3 length equals 12 residues. Between the trimmed V and J ends, which lost 8 bases and 0 bases, there was a span of 5 bases. The CDR3, as DNA: TGTGCCAGCCTTGACTCTGGAAACACCATATATTTT. This gives the protein CASLDSGNTIYF.

The genes are TRBV27 and TRBJ2-7, with 11 bases aligning to TRBD2. CDR1 is MNHEY, CDR2 SMNVEV, per germline (reference sequence). V lost 5 bases and J lost 1; bases outside the gene matches: 4. This CDR3 spans 15 amino acids. The CDR3 nucleotides read TGTGCCAGCAGTACCCTAGCGGGGGGTTCCTACGAGCAGTACTTC. As protein: CASSTLAGGSYEQYF.

V gene TRBV7-2 combines with J gene TRBJ2-1; D is ambiguous. Germline CDR1 reads SGHTA; CDR2 reads FQGNSA. This CDR3 contains 12 residues. V was cut by 3 bases and J by 5 bases, with 5 bases left in between. The CDR3 spells CASSFFNNEQFF. The CDR3 DNA reads as TGTGCCAGCAGCTTTTTTAACAATGAGCAGTTCTTC.

The chain carries TRBV20-1 and TRBJ2-3; 9 bases are shared with TRBD2. The CDR3 runs to 14 residues. Germline values: CDR1 DFQATT, CDR2 SNEGSKA (reference sequence). The J segment lost 5 bases and the V segment lost 5 bases, leaving 8 bases of the junction unmatched. The CDR3 reads CSAERGAQGDTQYF. DNA of the CDR3: TGCAGTGCTGAGCGGGGGGCCCAGGGAGATACGCAGTATTTT.

This clonotype was observed a few times. This chain uses TRBV20-1 with TRBJ1-2; D perhaps matches TRBD1 (5 bases). The germline CDR1 and CDR2 sequences are DFQATT and SNEGSKA (reference sequence). The V end was cut by 5 bases, the J end by 2 bases, with 12 bases between. This CDR3 is 13 amino acids long. The CDR3, as DNA: TGCAGTGCTCGTGACAGCAAAAACTATGGCTACACCTTC. Protein product: CSARDSKNYGYTF.

The chain couples TRBV3-1 to TRBJ1-1; D is unclear. The CDR3 has 13 amino acids. Trimming removed 0 bases from V and 0 bases from J, with 2 bases in between. The germline V gene has CDR1 LGHDT and CDR2 YNNKEL (reference sequence). This CDR3 is CASSQEVNTEAFF. In nucleotides, the CDR3 is TGTGCCAGCAGCCAAGAAGTGAACACTGAAGCTTTCTTT.

The CDR3, as DNA: TGTGCCAGCAGCTTGGGACAGGGGGCAGCTGAGACCCAGTACTTC. It yields the protein CASSLGQGAAETQYF. The chain uses TRBV7-9 and TRBJ2-5, with 12 positions matching TRBD1. With V trimmed by 3 bases and J by 5 bases, 4 bases remained unmatched. Germline CDR1 is SEHNR and CDR2 is FQNEAQ (reference sequence). There are 15 residues in the CDR3.

The V and J genes are TRBV11-2 and TRBJ1-3; no reliable D call. CDR3 length: 12 amino acids. V shed 3 bases and J shed 8 bases, with 8 bases lying between them. CDR1 SGHAT and CDR2 FQNNGV come from the germline V gene. For the CDR3, the DNA is TGTGCCAGCAGCTTGGCGGGAGACACCATATATTTT. It is translated as CASSLAGDTIYF.

This clonotype was seen a few times. The chain links TRBV28 to TRBJ2-2; 10 positions agree with TRBD2. Germline CDR1 MDHEN, CDR2 SYDVKM. The V and J ends lost 3 bases and 5 bases, in that order; junction bases with no gene match: 6. The CDR3 loop spans 16 amino acids. The CDR3 loop reads CASSLSLAGDTGELFF. The CDR3 DNA reads TGTGCCAGCAGTTTGAGCCTAGCGGGAGATACCGGGGAGCTGTTTTTT.

This chain uses TRBV12-3 or TRBV12-4 with TRBJ2-1; D remains ambiguous. The CDR3 loop spans 13 amino acids. V lost 6 bases to trimming and J lost 2 bases, with 8 bases between them. The CDR3 region is CASRKGTYNEQFF. Here the CDR3 DNA reads TGTGCCAGCAGAAAAGGAACCTACAATGAGCAGTTCTTC.

The chain couples TRBV6-6 to TRBJ1-5; 9 bases are a match to TRBD1. V dropped 5 bases and J dropped 6; count of bases not matched to a gene: 14. The CDR3 extends over 17 amino acids. CDR1 is MNHNY, CDR2 SVGAGI, per germline (reference sequence). The CDR3 reads CASSDTIQGARGQPQHF. The CDR3 DNA sequence: TGTGCCAGCAGTGATACGATACAGGGGGCACGGGGTCAGCCCCAGCATTTT.

There are a few counts of this clonotype. V is TRBV5-1 and J is TRBJ2-6; 8 nucleotides align to TRBD1. Losses at the gene ends were 3 bases for V and 0 bases for J; bases not matched to a gene: 8. This CDR3 has 18 amino acids. Per germline, CDR1 SGHRS and CDR2 YFSETQ. In DNA form, the CDR3 reads TGCGCCAGCAGCTATGCAGGGGGCCCGAGCTCTGGGGCCAACGTCCTGACTTTC. It yields the protein CASSYAGGPSSGANVLTF.

In its sample, this clonotype was seen a few times. The chain recombines TRBV6-1 with TRBJ1-2; no clear D. CDR1 and CDR2 from the germline V gene are MNHNS and SASEGT. Trimming left V 2 bases short and J 5 bases short, with 12 bases between. The CDR3 runs 14 residues. DNA of the CDR3: TGTGCCAGCAGTGAATTCAGCCCGCTGTATGGCTACACCTTC. Translation gives CASSEFSPLYGYTF.

The rearrangement uses TRBV4-1 and TRBJ2-7; D may be TRBD2 (5 bases). Germline CDR1 is MGHRA and CDR2 is YSYEKL. The CDR3 is 14 residues long. Trimming cost V 4 bases and J 3 bases, with 13 bases left between them. The CDR3 DNA reads TGCGCCAGCAGCCCGCAAATAAGCGGCTACGAGCAGTACTTC. It codes for CASSPQISGYEQYF.

V gene TRBV6-5 combines with J gene TRBJ2-7; D possibly uses TRBD1 or TRBD2 (7 bases each). This CDR3 has 15 amino acids. Trimming left V 6 bases short and J 3 bases short, with 18 bases between. Germline V gene lookup returns CDR1 MNHEY and CDR2 SVGAGI. The CDR3 is CASRNGRGTVYEQYF. The CDR3 nucleotides are TGTGCCAGCAGAAACGGGCGGGGGACAGTCTACGAGCAGTACTTC.

The chain uses TRBV28 and TRBJ1-2, with 7 bases identical to TRBD1. From germline, CDR1 is MDHEN and CDR2 SYDVKM. The CDR3 extends over 19 amino acids. Trimming cost V 6 bases and J 4 bases; bases outside gene matches: 23. CDR3 protein: CASSQAGGGFTGDGYGYTF. Here the CDR3 DNA reads TGTGCCAGCAGCCAAGCCGGGGGGGGGTTCACAGGGGACGGCTATGGCTACACCTTC.